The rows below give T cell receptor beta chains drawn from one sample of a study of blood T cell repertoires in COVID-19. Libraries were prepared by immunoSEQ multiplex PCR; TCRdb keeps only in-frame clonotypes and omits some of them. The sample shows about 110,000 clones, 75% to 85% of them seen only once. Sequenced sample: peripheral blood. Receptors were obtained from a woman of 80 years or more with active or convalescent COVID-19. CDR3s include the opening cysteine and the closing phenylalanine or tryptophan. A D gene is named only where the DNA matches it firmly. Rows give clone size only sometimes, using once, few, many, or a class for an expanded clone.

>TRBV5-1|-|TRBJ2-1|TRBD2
TGCGCCAGCAGCTTACGGACTAGCGGGGACAATGAGCAGTTCTTC
CASSLRTSGDNEQFF
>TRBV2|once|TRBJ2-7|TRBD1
TGTGCCAGCAGATTAGGGGGGACAGGGAATTACGAGCAGTACTTC
CASRLGGTGNYEQYF
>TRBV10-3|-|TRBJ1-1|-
TGTGCCGCTCAGGGTTTGAACACTGAAGCTTTCTTT
CAAQGLNTEAFF
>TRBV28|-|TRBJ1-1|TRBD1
TGTGCCAGCAGTTTGACAGGGTTGGACACTGAAGCTTTCTTT
CASSLTGLDTEAFF
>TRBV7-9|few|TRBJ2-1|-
TGTGCCAGCAGCTTAGCCGGAGGGTACAATGAGCAGTTCTTC
CASSLAGGYNEQFF
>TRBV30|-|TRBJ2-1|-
TGTGCCTGGAGTGTACGAGGCCTAGCGATCTACAATGAGCAGTTCTTC
CAWSVRGLAIYNEQFF
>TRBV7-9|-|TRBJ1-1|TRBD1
TGTGCCAGCAGCCCGGCGGTCAGGGGGACTGAAGCTTTCTTT
CASSPAVRGTEAFF
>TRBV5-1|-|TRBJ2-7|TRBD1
TGCGCCAGCAGCCCGGGGGGGACAGGGGGCTACGAGCAGTACTTC
CASSPGGTGGYEQYF
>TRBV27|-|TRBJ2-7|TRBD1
TGTGCCAGCAGTCCGAGGACAGGATCCTACGAGCAGTACTTC
CASSPRTGSYEQYF
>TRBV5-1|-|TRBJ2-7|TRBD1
TGCGCCAGCAGCGGACAGGGTGGATGGGAGCAGTACTTC
CASSGQGGWEQYF
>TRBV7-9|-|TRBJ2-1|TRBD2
TGTGCCAGCAGCGCTAGCGGCGACAATGAGCAGTTCTTC
CASSASGDNEQFF
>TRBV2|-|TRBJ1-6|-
TGTGCCAGCAGGCCGGACCCCGCCGGGGGTTCACCCCTCCACTTT
CASRPDPAGGSPLHF
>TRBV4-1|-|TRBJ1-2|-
TGCGCCAGCAGAGCGGACGAGGCTAACTATGGCTACACCTTC
CASRADEANYGYTF
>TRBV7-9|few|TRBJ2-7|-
TGTGCCAGCAGCTTAGTGGAGTTTGACGAGCAGTACTTC
CASSLVEFDEQYF
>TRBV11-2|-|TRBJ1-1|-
TGTGCCAGCAGCCGTAGTCTGAACACTGAAGCTTTCTTT
CASSRSLNTEAFF
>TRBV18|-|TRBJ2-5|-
TGTGCCAGCTCATCCAGTATCGCAGGGGAGACCCAGTACTTC
CASSSSIAGETQYF
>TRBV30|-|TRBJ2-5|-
TGTGCCTGGAGCCCAGGGGGGGAGACCCAGTACTTC
CAWSPGGETQYF
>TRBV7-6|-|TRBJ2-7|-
TGTGCCAGCAGCCCACTACCAGGGGAGCAGTACTTC
CASSPLPGEQYF
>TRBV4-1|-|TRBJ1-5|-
TGCGCCAGCAGCCAAGTAAGGGGATTAGGTCAGCCCCAGCATTTT
CASSQVRGLGQPQHF
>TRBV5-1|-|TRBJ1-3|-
TGCGCCAGCAGCCGGGATAGACTGGGAGGAGGAAACACCATATATTTT
CASSRDRLGGGNTIYF
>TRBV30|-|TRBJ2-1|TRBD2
TGTGCCTGGAGTAAGGGACTAGCGGGAGTCCGTGAGCAGTTCTTC
CAWSKGLAGVREQFF
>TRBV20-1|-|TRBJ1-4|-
TGCAGTGCTAGTGGGCAGGTGGTGGAAAAACTGTTTTTT
CSASGQVVEKLFF